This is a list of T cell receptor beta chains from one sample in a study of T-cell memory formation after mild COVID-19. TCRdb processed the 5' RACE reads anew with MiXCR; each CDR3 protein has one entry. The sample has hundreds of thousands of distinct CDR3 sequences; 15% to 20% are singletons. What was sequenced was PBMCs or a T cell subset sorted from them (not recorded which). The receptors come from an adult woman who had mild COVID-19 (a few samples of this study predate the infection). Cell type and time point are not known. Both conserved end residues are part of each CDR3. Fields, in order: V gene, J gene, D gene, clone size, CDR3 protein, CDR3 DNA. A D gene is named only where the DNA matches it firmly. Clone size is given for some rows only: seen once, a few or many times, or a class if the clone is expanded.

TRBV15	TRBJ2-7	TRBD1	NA	CATSRTPGQGFEQYF	TGTGCCACCAGCAGAACCCCGGGACAGGGTTTCGAGCAGTACTTC
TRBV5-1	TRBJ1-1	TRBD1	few	CASSLEQGAAFF	TGCGCCAGCAGCTTGGAACAGGGGGCGGCTTTCTTT
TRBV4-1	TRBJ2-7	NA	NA	CASSQTGNEQYF	TGCGCCAGCAGCCAAACCGGGAACGAGCAGTACTTC
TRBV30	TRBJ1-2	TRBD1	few	CAWSVGQAGGYTF	TGTGCCTGGAGTGTAGGACAGGCGGGTGGCTACACCTTC
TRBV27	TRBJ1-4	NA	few	CASSFGKLEKLFF	TGTGCCAGCAGTTTTGGAAAACTTGAAAAACTGTTTTTT
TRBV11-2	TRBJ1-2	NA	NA	CASSSGVNYGYTF	TGTGCCAGCAGCTCAGGGGTTAACTATGGCTACACCTTC
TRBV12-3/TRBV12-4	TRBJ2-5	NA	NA	CASSSLSGVQETQYF	TGTGCCAGCAGTTCCCTGAGTGGGGTGCAAGAGACCCAGTACTTC
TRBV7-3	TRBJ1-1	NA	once	CASSLTMANTEAFF	TGTGCCAGCAGCTTAACGATGGCGAACACTGAAGCTTTCTTT
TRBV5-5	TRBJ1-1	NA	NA	CASSPGVPNTEAFF	TGTGCCAGCAGCCCGGGAGTTCCGAACACTGAAGCTTTCTTT
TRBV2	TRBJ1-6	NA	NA	CASSGGARDSPLHF	TGTGCCAGCAGTGGGGGGGCTCGGGATTCACCCCTCCACTTT
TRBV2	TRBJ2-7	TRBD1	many	CASSGQGGQGTYEQYF	TGTGCCAGCAGTGGACAGGGCGGACAGGGGACCTACGAGCAGTACTTC
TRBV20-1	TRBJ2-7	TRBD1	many	CSASRPTGARYEQYF	TGCAGTGCTAGCCGCCCTACAGGGGCGAGGTACGAGCAGTACTTC
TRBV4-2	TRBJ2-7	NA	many	CASSQEGGSSYEQYF	TGTGCCAGCAGCCAAGAAGGTGGGAGCTCCTACGAGCAGTACTTC
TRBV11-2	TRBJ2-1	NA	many	CASSSTGEQFF	TGTGCCAGCAGCTCAACAGGTGAGCAGTTCTTC
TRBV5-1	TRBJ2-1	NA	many	CASTEGGLSYNEQFF	TGCGCCAGCACTGAGGGGGGTTTGTCCTACAATGAGCAGTTCTTC
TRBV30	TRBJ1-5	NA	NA	CAWSTLGRASNQPQHF	TGTGCCTGGAGTACCCTGGGACGGGCAAGCAATCAGCCCCAGCATTTT
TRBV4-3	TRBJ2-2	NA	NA	CASSQDRAARGTGELFF	TGCGCCAGCAGCCAAGATCGGGCTGCCAGGGGCACCGGGGAGCTGTTTTTT